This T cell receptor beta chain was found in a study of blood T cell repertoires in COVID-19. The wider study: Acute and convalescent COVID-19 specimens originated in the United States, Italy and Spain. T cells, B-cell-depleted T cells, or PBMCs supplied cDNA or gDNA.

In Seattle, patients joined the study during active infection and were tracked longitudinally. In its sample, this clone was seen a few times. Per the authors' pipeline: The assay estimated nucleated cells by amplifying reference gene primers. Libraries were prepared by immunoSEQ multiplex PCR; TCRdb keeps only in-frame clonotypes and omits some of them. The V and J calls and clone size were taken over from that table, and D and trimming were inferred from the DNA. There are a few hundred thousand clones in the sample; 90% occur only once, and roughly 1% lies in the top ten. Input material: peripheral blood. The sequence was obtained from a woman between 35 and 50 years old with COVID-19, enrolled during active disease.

The CDR3 region is CASSLTHGNTEAFF. For the CDR3, the DNA is TGTGCCAGCAGCTTAACGCACGGGAACACTGAAGCTTTCTTT. The J gene is TRBJ1-1, the V gene TRBV7-3; D not certain. Germline lookup yields CDR1 SGHTA and CDR2 FQGTGA. V was clipped by 0 bases and J by 1 base, with 6 bases between them. This CDR3 spans 14 amino acids. The variable domain in full, with the rest retrieved from reference TRBV7-3 and TRBJ1-1, is GAGVSQTPSNKVTEKGKYVELRCDPISGHTALYWYRQSLGQGPEFLIYFQGTGAADDSGLPNDRFFAVRPEGSVSTLKIQRTERGDSAVYLCASSLTHGNTEAFFGQGTRLTVV.